This T cell receptor (beta chain) appears in the sequencing data of a study of blood T cell repertoires in COVID-19. Across the study: Samples of COVID-19 (acute and convalescent) were obtained from the United States, Italy and Spain. From T cells, B-cell-depleted T cells, or PBMCs came the material, which was cDNA or gDNA.

Per the authors' pipeline: For nucleated cells, counts were estimated from reference gene primer amplification. The repertoire was sequenced with immunoSEQ multiplex PCR; TCRdb's copy has only in-frame clones and lacks some. For V, J and clone size, that table is used; D and trimming come from the DNA. In the table there are about 200,000 clones, 75% to 85% of which are singletons. The TCR originated in a woman in her 70s with COVID-19, enrolled during active disease. The sample taken for sequencing was peripheral blood.

The CDR3 here is CASSMAGASYEQYF. CDR3 nucleotide sequence: TGTGCCAGCAGTATGGCAGGGGCCTCCTACGAGCAGTACTTC. The chain recombines TRBV28 with TRBJ2-7; weak D call: TRBD1 (6 bases). Trimming shortened V by 5 bases and J by 0 bases, and 11 bases separated the two germline ends. CDR3 size: 14 residues. CDR1 MDHEN and CDR2 SYDVKM come from the germline V gene.